Below are 3 T cell receptor beta chains sequenced from a single sample in a study of shared clonotypes between healthy human individuals. Method: immunoSEQ multiplex PCR; TCRdb's copy keeps in-frame clones and lacks some. The table lists 2 million to 3 million clones, 93% of them singletons. Specimen: naive CD4+ T cells from PBMCs. Subset specified: CD45RA+ positively selected. These receptors were collected from a young man in good health. Some clones in this sample may be carry-over from other donors' samples.

The genes are TRBV19 and TRBJ2-7, with D perhaps matching TRBD1 (7 bases). Trimming left V 1 base short and J 3 bases short, with 13 bases between. Germline V gives CDR1 LNHDA, CDR2 SQIVND (reference sequence). This CDR3 is 15 amino acids long. CDR3: CASSIGAGQSYEQYF. The CDR3 DNA is TGTGCCAGTAGTATAGGGGCGGGACAGAGCTACGAGCAGTACTTC.

The CDR3 region has the DNA TGCGCCAGCAGCCACACCAAAGCCCATCCTCCAGGGGTTGAAGCTTTCTTT. Amino acid sequence: CASSHTKAHPPGVEAFF. The chain has TRBV4-3 and TRBJ1-1; a weak D match, TRBD1 (6 bases). With 3 bases removed from V and 7 bases from J, the gap between germline ends came to 24 bases. The CDR3 consists of 17 residues. Germline V gene lookup returns CDR1 LGHNA and CDR2 YSLEER.

A note on this clone: This sample includes further DNA sequences coding for the same CDR3. This chain uses TRBV7-8 with TRBJ1-5, with D maybe TRBD1 (6 bases). CDR3 length equals 15 residues. Trimming stripped 0 bases from V and 7 bases from J, with 13 bases between. Germline V gene data show CDR1 as SGHVS and CDR2 as FQNEAQ. CDR3 region: CASSLAGTGRQPQHF. Written as DNA, the CDR3 is TGTGCCAGCAGCTTAGCGGGTACAGGGAGGCAGCCCCAGCATTTT.